This entry lists 23 T cell receptor beta chains sequenced from one sample in a study of T cells in tumors after PD-1 blockade. Method: immunoSEQ multiplex PCR; TCRdb's copy keeps in-frame clones and lacks some. The sample includes about 60,000 clones, under 80% seen only once; the top ten take 4.7%. The starting material was PBMCs, obtained after anti-PD-1 treatment. The receptors originated from a human donor with basal cell carcinoma.

The genes are TRBV10-2 and TRBJ2-3; the D is unclear. Germline CDR1 WSHSY, CDR2 SAAADI. V dropped 2 bases and J dropped 5 bases, with 5 bases sitting between them. The CDR3 sequence is 12 residues long. CDR3 sequence reads: CASSERGDTQYF. The DNA of the CDR3 is TGCGCCAGCAGTGAGAGAGGAGATACGCAGTATTTT.

This sequence joins TRBV28 and TRBJ1-2; D gene ambiguous. The germline CDR1 and CDR2 sequences are MDHEN and SYDVKM. The V gene lost 1 base and the J gene lost 6 bases, with 15 bases spanning the gap. The CDR3 totals 15 residues. The CDR3: CASSLYTPRGDGYTF. The CDR3 DNA sequence: TGTGCCAGCAGTTTATACACCCCTCGAGGAGATGGCTACACCTTC.

For the CDR3, the DNA is TGTGCCAGCAGTATCGCGGACATCAAGGCCTATGAAAAACTGTTTTTT. Translation gives CASSIADIKAYEKLFF. The chain has TRBV6-6 and TRBJ1-4; possibly TRBD1 for D (5 bases). The germline gives CDR1 MNHNY, CDR2 SVGAGI (reference sequence). Trimming removed 5 bases at V and 6 bases at J, with 19 bases between. The CDR3 spans 16 residues.

The chain couples TRBV3-1 (or the pseudogene TRBV3-2) to TRBJ1-3; 10 bases fit TRBD1. Looked up from germline, CDR1 is LGHDT and CDR2 is YNNKEL (reference sequence). V was pared by 2 bases and J by 3 bases, with 4 bases of the junction left unmatched. The CDR3 is 16 amino acids. CDR3 nucleotide sequence: TGTGCCAGCAGCCAAACGGACAGGGGGTTTGGAAACACCATATATTTT. This translates into CASSQTDRGFGNTIYF.

This clone has a handful of counts. The genes are TRBV30 and TRBJ1-1; D is unclear. The ends were cut back, 0 bases at V and 0 bases at J, with 11 bases in the middle. The CDR3 totals 15 residues. Per germline, CDR1 GTSNPN and CDR2 SVGIG (reference sequence). The CDR3 nucleotides read TGTGCCTGGAGTGTGAGGTCTTCTATGAACACTGAAGCTTTCTTT. It encodes CAWSVRSSMNTEAFF.

In its sample, this clone was seen a few times. This chain connects TRBV5-8 to TRBJ2-5; no definite D call. CDR1 and CDR2 from the germline V gene are SGHTS and YDEGEE. The CDR3 has 13 residues. Trimming removed 4 bases at V and 4 bases at J, with 11 bases between. The CDR3 protein is CASSPTYIETQYF. The DNA for the CDR3 is TGTGCCAGCAGCCCCACCTATATAGAGACCCAGTACTTC. Variable domain in full (rest from reference TRBV5-8 and TRBJ2-5): EAGVTQSPTHLIKTRGQQATLRCSPISGHTSVYWYQQALGLGLQFLLWYDEGEERNRGNFPPRFSGRQFPNYSSELNVNALELEDSALYLCASSPTYIETQYFGPGTRLLVL.

The chain employs TRBV6-4 and TRBJ1-1; tentative D call: TRBD1 (6 bases). Per germline, CDR1 MRHNA and CDR2 SNTAGT. The CDR3 runs 14 residues. V lost 6 bases and J 0 bases, leaving 11 bases between the germline ends. Written as DNA, the CDR3 is TGTGCCAGCAGACAGGGCCCTTTGAACACTGAAGCTTTCTTT. This gives the protein CASRQGPLNTEAFF.

The rearrangement uses TRBV2 and TRBJ1-6; D perhaps matches TRBD1 (5 bases). Germline CDR1 reads SNHLY; CDR2 reads FYNNEI. This CDR3 is 15 amino acids long. V gave up 2 bases and J gave up 10 bases, with 15 bases separating them. CDR3 in amino acids: CASSESWGTRSPLHF. CDR3 nucleotides: TGTGCCAGCAGTGAATCGTGGGGGACGAGGTCACCCCTCCACTTT.

Comments on this clone: This specimen includes other DNA sequences encoding the same CDR3. The chain carries TRBV7-2 and TRBJ2-7; 7 bases align to TRBD1. The CDR3 totals 15 residues. The trim removed 3 bases at V and 1 base at J, leaving 6 bases unmatched. The germline V gene has CDR1 SGHTA and CDR2 FQGNSA. The CDR3 DNA is TGTGCCAGCAGCTTGGGAGCAGGGGGATCCTACGAGCAGTACTTC. Protein sequence: CASSLGAGGSYEQYF.

The rearrangement uses TRBV3-1 (or the pseudogene TRBV3-2) and TRBJ1-4; the match to TRBD1 covers 8 bases. After removal of 5 bases from V and 7 bases from J, the junction contained 6 bases not matched to a gene. Germline V lookup: CDR1 LGHDT, CDR2 YNNKEL (reference sequence). The CDR3 loop spans 14 amino acids. The CDR3 nucleotides are TGTGCCAGCAGCTCAGGGGGCTTCAGTGAAAAACTGTTTTTT. This gives the protein CASSSGGFSEKLFF.

This clone has more than one count but fewer than ten. The V call is TRBV29-1, the J call TRBJ1-5; 9 bases align to TRBD1. V was pared by 6 bases and J by 5 bases, with 2 bases of the junction left unmatched. The CDR3 covers 12 residues. CDR1 is SQVTM and CDR2 is ANQGSEA in the germline V gene. The CDR3 is CSVRTGDQPQHF. DNA for the CDR3: TGCAGCGTCCGGACAGGGGATCAGCCCCAGCATTTT.

The gene calls are TRBV5-1 and TRBJ1-1; 7 bases map to TRBD1. There are 16 residues in the CDR3. Germline-derived CDR1 and CDR2 are SGHRS and YFSETQ. Trimming took 4 bases from V and 1 from J; bases not matched to a gene: 10. The CDR3 loop reads CASSRETGTENTEAFF. For the CDR3, the DNA is TGCGCCAGCAGCCGAGAAACCGGGACAGAGAACACTGAAGCTTTCTTT.

The chain employs TRBV7-2 and TRBJ2-7; D is perhaps TRBD2 (7 bases). CDR1 is SGHTA, CDR2 FQGNSA, per germline. The CDR3 has 15 amino acids. V shed 2 bases and J shed 2 bases, with 13 bases lying between them. The CDR3 sequence: CASSLNTGGTYEQYF. The CDR3 region has the DNA TGTGCCAGCAGCTTAAATACGGGGGGCACCTACGAGCAGTACTTC.

The chain uses TRBV11-3 and TRBJ2-1; 10 positions agree with TRBD2. J was trimmed by 9 bases and V by 3 bases; bases with no gene match: 11. The CDR3 covers 16 residues. Germline V gene sequence: CDR1 SGHNT, CDR2 YENEEA. For the CDR3, the DNA is TGTGCCAGCAGCTTCTCCCTTAGCGGGGGGATCGGTGAGCAGTTCTTC. Protein: CASSFSLSGGIGEQFF.

The J gene is TRBJ2-2, the V gene TRBV30; a weak D match, TRBD1 (7 bases). This CDR3 region has 15 residues. Germline lookup yields CDR1 GTSNPN and CDR2 SVGIG (reference sequence). V was cut by 2 bases and J by 2 bases, with 12 bases left in between. Here the CDR3 reads CAWSRRDSNTGELFF. DNA of the CDR3: TGTGCCTGGAGTAGGCGGGACAGTAACACCGGGGAGCTGTTTTTT.

This sequence joins TRBV5-1 and TRBJ2-7; either TRBD1 or TRBD2 may fit D (5 bases each). The CDR3 sequence is 13 residues long. V gave up 6 bases and J gave up 4 bases, with 14 bases separating them. CDR1 and CDR2 (germline): SGHRS, YFSETQ. CDR3 region: CASTSGTSYEQYF. The CDR3 bases are TGCGCCAGCACCTCCGGGACGTCTTACGAGCAGTACTTC. The whole variable domain, remainder taken from reference TRBV5-1 and TRBJ2-7, is KAGVTQTPRYLIKTRGQQVTLSCSPISGHRSVSWYQQTPGQGLQFLFEYFSETQRNKGNFPGRFSGRQFSNSRSEMNVSTLELGDSALYLCASTSGTSYEQYFGPGTRLTVT.

CDR3 in DNA: TGTGCCAGCAGTTACTCACCGGGGGAGCAGTACTTC. Protein: CASSYSPGEQYF. The V call is TRBV6-5, the J call TRBJ2-7; a weak D match, TRBD2 (5 bases). V lost 0 bases and J 7 bases, leaving 7 bases between the germline ends. CDR3 length: 12 amino acids. The germline CDR1 and CDR2 sequences are MNHEY and SVGAGI.

This clone is a singleton in its sample. The rearrangement uses TRBV7-8 and TRBJ2-7; D may correspond to TRBD1 or TRBD2 (5 bases each). The CDR3 consists of 14 residues. Trimming shortened V by 3 bases and J by 5 bases, and 14 bases separated the two germline ends. Germline V gives CDR1 SGHVS, CDR2 FQNEAQ. CDR3 protein: CASSFPGRINEQYF. The CDR3 coding sequence is TGTGCCAGCAGCTTCCCGGGACGAATCAACGAGCAGTACTTC.

Notes on this clone: At one boundary the junction diverges from the germline segment, which might be a read error. The genes are TRBV14 and TRBJ1-1; TRBD1 matches at 8 bases. Germline V gene data show CDR1 as SGHDN and CDR2 as FVKESK. There are 14 residues in the CDR3. CDR3 region: CASSQDRGQGPSFF. In DNA form, the CDR3 reads TGTGCCAGCAGCCAAGATCGTGGACAGGGCCCCTCCTTTTTT.

This clone was detected a few times. V is TRBV3-1 (or the pseudogene TRBV3-2) and J is TRBJ1-2, with no clear D. CDR3 length: 14 residues. Germline lookup yields CDR1 LGHDT and CDR2 YNNKEL (reference sequence). The V end lost 2 bases, the J end lost 4 bases, and 11 bases lay between the germline ends. The chain's CDR3 is CASSQPSDGYGYTF. The CDR3 coding sequence is TGTGCCAGCAGCCAACCCTCGGACGGCTATGGCTACACCTTC.

The chain couples TRBV5-4 to TRBJ1-1, with D possibly being TRBD1 (6 bases). Trimming shortened V by 1 base and J by 1 base, and 8 bases separated the two germline ends. Germline-derived CDR1 and CDR2 are SGHNT and YYREEE (reference sequence). The CDR3 is made up of 14 amino acids. The CDR3 bases are TGTGCCAGCAGCTTGAAGACAGGGAACACTGAAGCTTTCTTT. Its translation: CASSLKTGNTEAFF.

The chain employs TRBV19 and TRBJ2-2; possibly TRBD1 for D (5 bases). Germline V lookup: CDR1 LNHDA, CDR2 SQIVND (reference sequence). V dropped 2 bases and J dropped 1 base, with 8 bases sitting between them. The CDR3 extends over 15 amino acids. The CDR3 protein is CASSIRGRNTGELFF. The CDR3 DNA is TGTGCCAGTAGTATAAGGGGAAGGAACACCGGGGAGCTGTTTTTT.

The chain recombines TRBV28 with TRBJ1-3; D is unresolved. The CDR3 is 14 amino acids. CDR1 and CDR2 (germline): MDHEN, SYDVKM. Trimming cost V 5 bases and J 2 bases, with 10 bases left between them. CDR3 DNA: TGTGCCAGCAGTACTGGCAGGCCTGGAAACACCATATATTTT. Its protein is CASSTGRPGNTIYF.